The present T cell receptor beta chain was sequenced within a study of blood T cell repertoires in COVID-19. In the study overall: Sites in the United States, Italy and Spain provided acute and convalescent COVID-19 samples.

V was clipped by 4 bases and J by 6 bases, with 9 bases between them. Per the germline V gene, CDR1 is WSHSY and CDR2 is SAAADI. The CDR3 length is 13 residues. Methods used by the authors: By means of reference gene primer amplification, nucleated cell counts were estimated. The repertoire was sequenced with immunoSEQ multiplex PCR; TCRdb's copy has only in-frame clones and lacks some. That table gives V, J and clone size, and the DNA gave D and trimming. The sample includes fewer than 120,000 clones, around 76% seen only once; the top ten take about 4.1%. This TCR came from a woman aged 80 or older with acute or convalescent COVID-19. This chain links TRBV10-2 with TRBJ1-4; D perhaps matches TRBD1 (5 bases). The source material was peripheral blood. The CDR3 nucleotides read TGCGCCAGCAGTGCGCAGGGTTATGAAAAACTGTTTTTT. Translation: CASSAQGYEKLFF.